This entry lists 5 T cell receptor beta chains sequenced from one sample in a study of radiation and T cells in renal cell carcinoma (dated by TCRdb to the early 2020s). Sample time point, as interpreted from the label and publication: blood 4 weeks post-SBRT, at nephrectomy. The treatment or condition label, as the study defines it: 15 Gy SBRT to primary tumor, nephrectomy 4 weeks later. Library preparation employed the immunoSEQ multiplex PCR assay. What TCRdb holds here is the immuneACCESS table cut down to in-frame rearrangements. Part of the clones is not present; checked against another copy, under half of the missing clones reflect an unresolved V gene, and the others are unexplained. This sample is represented by approximately 92,000 clones; over 80% of them were singletons. Just under 9.5% of the sample is in the top ten clones. The input for sequencing was blood, taken from a patient whose treatment included radiotherapy and nephrectomy. These receptors originate from a man aged 50 or older with renal cell carcinoma.

In its sample, this clone was seen once. The V call is TRBV18, the J call TRBJ2-5; tentative D call: TRBD2 (5 bases). This CDR3 is built from 13 residues. Per the germline V gene, CDR1 is KGHSH and CDR2 is LQKENI. V shed 3 bases and J shed 6 bases, with 11 bases lying between them. The CDR3 region is CASSPQNGKTQYF. CDR3 DNA sequence: TGTGCCAGCTCACCGCAGAACGGGAAGACCCAGTACTTC.

The rearrangement links TRBV7-9 to TRBJ2-5; TRBD2 matches 8 bases. Germline-derived CDR1 and CDR2 are SEHNR and FQNEAQ (reference sequence). CDR3 size: 14 residues. With 5 bases clipped from V and 2 bases from J, the junction kept 4 bases outside the gene matches. CDR3 sequence reads: CASSRASGQETQYF. The CDR3 DNA is TGTGCCAGCAGCAGGGCTAGCGGGCAAGAGACCCAGTACTTC.

The chain has TRBV7-9 and TRBJ1-4; possibly TRBD1 for D (6 bases). V was trimmed by 5 bases and J by 0 bases, leaving 16 bases between them. Germline assignment: CDR1 SEHNR and CDR2 FQNEAQ (reference sequence). The CDR3 runs 17 residues. CDR3 nucleotides: TGTGCCAGCAGCCGCCCATGGGGGCAGGCAACTAATGAAAAACTGTTTTTT. It encodes CASSRPWGQATNEKLFF. Full variable domain (outside the CDR3, taken from reference TRBV7-9 and TRBJ1-4): DTGVSQNPRHKITKRGQNVTFRCDPISEHNRLYWYRQTLGQGPEFLTYFQNEAQLEKSRLLSDRFSAERPKGSFSTLEIQRTEQGDSAMYLCASSRPWGQATNEKLFFGSGTQLSVL.

Turning to this clone: Other DNA sequences in this specimen translate into the identical CDR3. The CDR3 loop is CASSLEGSSYNEQFF. The CDR3 nucleotides read TGTGCCAGCAGCTTAGAGGGGAGCTCCTACAATGAGCAGTTCTTC. The gene calls are TRBV7-2 and TRBJ2-1; D is perhaps TRBD1 or TRBD2 (5 bases each). Germline V gene data show CDR1 as SGHTA and CDR2 as FQGNSA. CDR3 length: 15 residues. Trimming took 1 base from V and 0 from J, leaving 7 bases between them.

This clone was counted ten times or more. In DNA, the CDR3 is TGTGCCAGCAGCCTGGGCGTCCGAATGAACACTGAAGCTTTCTTT. Translation gives CASSLGVRMNTEAFF. The V call is TRBV7-9, the J call TRBJ1-1, with D unclear. This CDR3 is 15 amino acids long. Germline CDR1 and CDR2: SEHNR and FQNEAQ (reference sequence). Trimming took off 5 bases at V and 0 bases at J, with 13 bases between the two ends.